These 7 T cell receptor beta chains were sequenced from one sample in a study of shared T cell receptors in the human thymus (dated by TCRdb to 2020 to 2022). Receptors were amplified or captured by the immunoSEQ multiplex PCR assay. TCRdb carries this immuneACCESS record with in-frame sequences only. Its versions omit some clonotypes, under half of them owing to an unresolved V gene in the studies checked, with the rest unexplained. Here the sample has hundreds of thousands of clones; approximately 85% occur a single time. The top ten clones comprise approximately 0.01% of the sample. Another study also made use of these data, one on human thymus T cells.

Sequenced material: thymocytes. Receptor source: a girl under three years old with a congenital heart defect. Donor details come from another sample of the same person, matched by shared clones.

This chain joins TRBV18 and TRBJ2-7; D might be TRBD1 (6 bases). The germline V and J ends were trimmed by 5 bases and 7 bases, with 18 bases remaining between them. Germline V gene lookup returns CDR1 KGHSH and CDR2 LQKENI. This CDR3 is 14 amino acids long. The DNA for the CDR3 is TGTGCCAGCTCAGGCGCACAGGGCGCTGGGGAGCAGTACTTC. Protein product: CASSGAQGAGEQYF.

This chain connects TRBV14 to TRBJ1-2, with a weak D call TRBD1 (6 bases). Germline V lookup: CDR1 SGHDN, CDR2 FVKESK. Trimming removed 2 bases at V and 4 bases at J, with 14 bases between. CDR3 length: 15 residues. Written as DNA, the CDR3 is TGTGCCAGCAGCCAAAAGAACCAGGGGTGCTATGGCTACACCTTC. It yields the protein CASSQKNQGCYGYTF.

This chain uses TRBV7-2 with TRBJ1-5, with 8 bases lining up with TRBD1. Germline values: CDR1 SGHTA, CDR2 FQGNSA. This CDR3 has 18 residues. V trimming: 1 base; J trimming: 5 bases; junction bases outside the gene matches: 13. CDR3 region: CASSLEVTGDGKDQPQHF. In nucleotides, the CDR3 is TGTGCCAGCAGCTTAGAAGTGACAGGGGATGGGAAAGATCAGCCCCAGCATTTT.

CDR3 in DNA: TGTGCCAGCAGCGGACGACAGATTAACACTGAAGCTTTCTTT. Translated, it gives CASSGRQINTEAFF. The chain uses TRBV5-6 and TRBJ1-1; D may be TRBD1 (5 bases). The CDR3 is made up of 14 amino acids. V lost 4 bases to trimming and J lost 2 bases, with 12 bases between them. Germline CDR1 SGHDT, CDR2 YYEEEE.

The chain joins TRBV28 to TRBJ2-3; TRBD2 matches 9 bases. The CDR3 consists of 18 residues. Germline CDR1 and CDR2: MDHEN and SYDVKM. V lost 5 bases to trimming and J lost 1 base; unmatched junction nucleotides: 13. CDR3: CASSPSPLQREGTDTQYF. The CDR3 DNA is TGTGCCAGCAGTCCAAGCCCCCTACAGCGGGAGGGCACAGATACGCAGTATTTT.

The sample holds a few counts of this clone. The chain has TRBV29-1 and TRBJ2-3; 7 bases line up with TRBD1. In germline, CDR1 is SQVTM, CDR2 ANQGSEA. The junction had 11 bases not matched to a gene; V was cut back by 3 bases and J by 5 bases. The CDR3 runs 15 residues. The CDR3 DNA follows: TGCAGCGTTGAGGACAGGCGGCCACCCCAAGATACGCAGTATTTT. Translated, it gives CSVEDRRPPQDTQYF.

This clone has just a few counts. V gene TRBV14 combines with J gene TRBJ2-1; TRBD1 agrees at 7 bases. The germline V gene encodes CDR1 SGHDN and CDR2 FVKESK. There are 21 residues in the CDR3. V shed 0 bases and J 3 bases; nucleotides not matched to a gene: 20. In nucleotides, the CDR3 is TGTGCCAGCAGCCAAGATGGGGGACCGAACGGGACAGAAACTTTCTACAATGAGCAGTTCTTC. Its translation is CASSQDGGPNGTETFYNEQFF.